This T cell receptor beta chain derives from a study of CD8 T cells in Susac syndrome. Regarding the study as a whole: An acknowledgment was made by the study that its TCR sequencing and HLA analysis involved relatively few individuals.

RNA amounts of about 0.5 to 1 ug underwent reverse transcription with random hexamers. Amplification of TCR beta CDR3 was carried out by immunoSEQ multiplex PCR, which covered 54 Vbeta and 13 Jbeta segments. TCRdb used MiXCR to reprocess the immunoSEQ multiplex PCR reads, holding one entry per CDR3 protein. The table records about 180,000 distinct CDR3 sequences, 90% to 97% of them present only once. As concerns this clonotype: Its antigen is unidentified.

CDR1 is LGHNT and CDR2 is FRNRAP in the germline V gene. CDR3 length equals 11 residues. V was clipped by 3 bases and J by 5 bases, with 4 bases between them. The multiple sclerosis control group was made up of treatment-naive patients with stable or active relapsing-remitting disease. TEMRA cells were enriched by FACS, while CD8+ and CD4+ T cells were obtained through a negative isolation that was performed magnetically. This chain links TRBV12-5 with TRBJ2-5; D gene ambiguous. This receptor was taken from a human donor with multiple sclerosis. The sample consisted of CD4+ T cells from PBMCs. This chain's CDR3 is CASGFTETQYF. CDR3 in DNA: TGTGCTAGTGGTTTTACGGAGACCCAGTACTTC.